The clone carrying this TCR beta chain occurred many times. Its antigen is unknown. This specimen comes from a study of prognosis after radiotherapy for stage I lung cancer. Across the whole study: At a biologically effective dose of at least 100 Gy and in 3 to 5 fractions, SBRT was the radiotherapy delivered.

With two-round multiplex PCR, TCR beta CDR3 sequences were amplified from genomic DNA. Amplification in first-round PCR relied on primers specific to each TRBV and TRBJ gene. TCRdb reprocessed the multiplex PCR reads with MiXCR, giving one entry per CDR3 protein. This table has fewer than 20,000 distinct CDR3 sequences, around 15% appearing once. Germline CDR1 is SGHDN and CDR2 is FVKESK. The CDR3 contains 16 residues. The V end was cut by 4 bases, the J end by 0 bases, with 13 bases between. Study observations and caveats: Following stereotactic body radiation therapy, patients who went on to develop distant metastases had lower Shannon entropy. Differences in TRBV and TRBJ gene usage were reportedly observed between patients with and without metastases.

Without prior chemotherapy, radiotherapy or other malignancies, every patient was node-negative by CT and PET/CT. The sequence was collected from a donor aged 50 or older with non-small cell lung cancer. This sample comprised PBMCs, obtained before or after stereotactic body radiation therapy (not recorded which). The genes are TRBV14 and TRBJ2-1; D is ambiguous. For the CDR3, the DNA is TGTGCCAGCAGCCCCCGGTTAGCAGGCTCCTACAATGAGCAGTTCTTC. Translating it yields CASSPRLAGSYNEQFF.